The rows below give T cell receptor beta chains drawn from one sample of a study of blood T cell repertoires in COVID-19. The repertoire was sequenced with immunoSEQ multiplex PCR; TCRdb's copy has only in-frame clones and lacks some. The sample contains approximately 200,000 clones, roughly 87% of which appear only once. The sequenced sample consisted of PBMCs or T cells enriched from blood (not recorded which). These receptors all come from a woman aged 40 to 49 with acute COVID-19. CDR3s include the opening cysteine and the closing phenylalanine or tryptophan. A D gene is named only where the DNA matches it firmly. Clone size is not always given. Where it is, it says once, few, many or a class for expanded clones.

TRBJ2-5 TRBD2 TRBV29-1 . CSGGRPREAQYF TGCAGCGGAGGGCGGCCACGGGAGGCCCAGTACTTC
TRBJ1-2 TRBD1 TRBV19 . CASSQSGGAYGYTF TGTGCCAGCTCCCAGTCAGGGGGAGCCTATGGCTACACCTTC
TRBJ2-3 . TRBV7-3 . CASSPWVAAQGGTQYF TGTGCCAGCAGCCCTTGGGTGGCCGCCCAGGGTGGTACGCAGTATTTT
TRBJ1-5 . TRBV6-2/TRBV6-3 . CASSYGGTGTNQPQHF TGTGCCAGCAGTTACGGGGGAACAGGGACCAATCAGCCCCAGCATTTT
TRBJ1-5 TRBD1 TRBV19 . CATGQDNQPQHF TGTGCCACCGGACAGGACAATCAGCCCCAGCATTTT
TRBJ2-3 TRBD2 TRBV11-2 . CASSWNSGGTAMTDTQYF TGTGCCAGCAGCTGGAATAGCGGGGGGACGGCAATGACAGATACGCAGTATTTT
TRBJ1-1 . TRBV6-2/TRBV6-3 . CASSYPGRGTEAFF TGTGCCAGCAGTTACCCTGGACGGGGCACTGAAGCTTTCTTT
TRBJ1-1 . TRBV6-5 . CASSYSQGNAEAFF TGTGCCAGCAGTTACTCCCAGGGGAACGCTGAAGCTTTCTTT
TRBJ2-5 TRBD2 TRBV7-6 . CASSPGTGGETQYF TGTGCCAGCAGCCCGGGGACGGGAGGGGAGACCCAGTACTTC
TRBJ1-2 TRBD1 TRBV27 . CASRDRGHGYTF TGTGCCAGCAGGGACAGGGGGCATGGCTACACCTTC
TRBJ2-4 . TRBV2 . CASSEVIALENIQYF TGTGCCAGCAGTGAAGTCATAGCGCTCGAAAACATTCAGTACTTC
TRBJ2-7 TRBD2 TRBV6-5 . CASSSELAVEQYF TGTGCCAGCAGTTCCGAGCTAGCGGTCGAGCAGTACTTC
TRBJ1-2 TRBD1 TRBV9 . CASSTQNRGSPYGYTF TGTGCCAGCAGCACACAAAACAGGGGAAGTCCCTATGGCTACACCTTC
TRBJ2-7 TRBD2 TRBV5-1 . CASSLVFRGAGEFYEQYF TGCGCCAGCAGCTTGGTGTTCCGTGGAGCGGGAGAGTTCTACGAGCAGTACTTC
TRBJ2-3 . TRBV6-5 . CASSYSGGRGDTQYF TGTGCCAGCAGTTACTCGGGGGGGCGTGGAGATACGCAGTATTTT
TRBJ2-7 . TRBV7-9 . CASSLSCQGGCEQYF TGTGCCAGCAGCTTATCTTGTCAGGGTGGGTGCGAGCAGTACTTC
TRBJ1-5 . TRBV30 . CAWSLAGKLSNQPQHF TGTGCCTGGAGCTTGGCAGGGAAGTTGAGCAATCAGCCCCAGCATTTT
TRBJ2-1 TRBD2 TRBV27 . CASSTSGGHNEQFF TGTGCCAGCAGCACTAGCGGGGGTCACAATGAGCAGTTCTTC
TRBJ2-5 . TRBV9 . CASSVGGNQETQYF TGTGCCAGCAGCGTAGGAGGCAACCAAGAGACCCAGTACTTC
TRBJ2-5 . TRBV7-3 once CASSLLGTKQETQYF TGTGCCAGCAGCTTACTAGGGACAAAGCAAGAGACCCAGTACTTC
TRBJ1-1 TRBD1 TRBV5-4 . CASSLATGGRGNTEAFF TGTGCCAGCAGCTTGGCGACAGGGGGCAGGGGGAACACTGAAGCTTTCTTT
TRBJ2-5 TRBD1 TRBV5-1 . CASSLPGQGEETQYF TGCGCCAGCAGCTTGCCCGGACAGGGGGAAGAGACCCAGTACTTC
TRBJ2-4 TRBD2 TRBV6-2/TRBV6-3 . CASSYVLAGGSGPIQYF TGTGCCAGCAGTTACGTTTTAGCGGGAGGGTCCGGCCCCATTCAGTACTTC
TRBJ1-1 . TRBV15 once CATSISKEAFF TGTGCCACCAGCATTAGTAAAGAAGCTTTCTTT
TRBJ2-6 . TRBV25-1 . CASSDWNRGGSGANVLTF TGTGCCAGCAGTGATTGGAACAGGGGAGGTAGTGGGGCCAACGTCCTGACTTTC
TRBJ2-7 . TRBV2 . CASSETTSRLFEQYF TGTGCCAGCAGTGAAACAACTAGTCGGCTTTTCGAGCAGTACTTC
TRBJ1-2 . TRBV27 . CASSSTGGYGYTF TGTGCCAGCAGTTCCACGGGAGGCTATGGCTACACCTTC
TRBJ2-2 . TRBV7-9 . CASSLNRNTGELFF TGTGCCAGCAGCTTAAACAGGAACACCGGGGAGCTGTTTTTT
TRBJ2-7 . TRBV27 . CASSLTAGTSSYEQYF TGTGCCAGCAGTTTAACGGCTGGGACAAGCAGCTACGAGCAGTACTTC
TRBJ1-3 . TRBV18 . CASSPQTGAGNTIYF TGTGCCAGCTCACCACAGACAGGAGCAGGAAACACCATATATTTT
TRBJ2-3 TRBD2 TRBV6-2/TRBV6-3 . CASSYSGGRADTQYF TGTGCCAGCAGTTACTCTGGCGGGAGGGCAGATACGCAGTATTTT
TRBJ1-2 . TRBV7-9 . CASSLGGQLPNYGYTF TGTGCCAGCAGCTTAGGCGGACAGCTCCCTAACTATGGCTACACCTTC
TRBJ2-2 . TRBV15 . CATSRDPGRTGELFF TGTGCCACCAGCAGAGACCCGGGTCGTACCGGGGAGCTGTTTTTT
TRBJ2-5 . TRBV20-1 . CSGAKRETQYF TGCAGTGGAGCTAAGCGGGAGACCCAGTACTTC
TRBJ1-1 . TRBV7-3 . CASSFAGKNTEAFF TGTGCCAGCAGCTTCGCAGGGAAGAACACTGAAGCTTTCTTT
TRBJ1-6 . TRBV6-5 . CASSLVGAYNSPLHF TGTGCCAGCAGCCTCGTAGGGGCCTATAATTCACCCCTCCACTTT
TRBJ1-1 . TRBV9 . CASSVSPRQANTEAFF TGTGCCAGCAGCGTGAGCCCCCGACAGGCAAACACTGAAGCTTTCTTT
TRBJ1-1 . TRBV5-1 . CASSPDPLGLTNTEAFF TGCGCCAGCAGCCCCGACCCGCTGGGACTGACGAACACTGAAGCTTTCTTT
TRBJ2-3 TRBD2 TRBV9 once CASSVRTSGGQDTQYF TGTGCCAGCAGCGTCCGGACTAGCGGAGGGCAAGATACGCAGTATTTT
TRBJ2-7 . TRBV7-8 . CASSPVWTMFSYEQYF TGTGCCAGCAGCCCAGTCTGGACTATGTTCTCCTACGAGCAGTACTTC
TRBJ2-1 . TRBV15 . CATSMDSYNEQFF TGTGCCACCAGCATGGACAGCTACAATGAGCAGTTCTTC
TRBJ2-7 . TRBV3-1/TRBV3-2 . CASSRALERAYEQYF TGTGCCAGCAGCCGAGCCTTGGAGAGAGCCTACGAGCAGTACTTC